Each of the 9 T cell receptor beta chains below was sequenced from the same sample in a study of T-cell memory formation after mild COVID-19. TCRdb recomputed calls from the 5' RACE reads with MiXCR, one row per CDR3 protein. The table shows 210,000 or so distinct CDR3 sequences, with 8% to 11% occurring only once. Sequencing was carried out using PBMCs or a T cell subset sorted from them (not recorded which). These receptors were taken from a man younger than 30 who had mild COVID-19 (a few samples of this study predate the infection). Cell type and time point are not known.

The chain recombines TRBV6-5 with TRBJ2-3; D is possibly TRBD2 (6 bases). Germline CDR1 is MNHEY and CDR2 is SVGAGI. V was shortened by 8 bases and J by 7 bases, with 13 bases between the two germline ends. The length of the CDR3 is 12 residues. Here the CDR3 reads CASSRGGNTQYF. The CDR3 DNA sequence: TGTGCCAGCTCTAGGGGAGGAAATACGCAGTATTTT.

The V gene is TRBV28, the J gene TRBJ1-2; D is uncertain. Germline V lookup: CDR1 MDHEN, CDR2 SYDVKM. Trimming removed 2 bases at V and 6 bases at J, with 7 bases between. CDR3 size: 12 residues. The CDR3 DNA is TGTGCCAGCAGTTTAAGGTTCGATGGCTACACCTTC. Translation gives CASSLRFDGYTF.

This clonotype has only a few counts. This rearrangement joins TRBV10-3 to TRBJ1-1, with 7 bases identical to TRBD1. The germline V gene encodes CDR1 ENHRY and CDR2 SYGVKD. Trimming took 6 bases from V and 0 from J; bases not matched to a gene: 10. There are 16 residues in the CDR3. CDR3 DNA: TGTGCCATCAGCGATACCCGTGGGACAGTGAACACTGAAGCTTTCTTT. Protein product: CAISDTRGTVNTEAFF.

This clonotype was observed a few times. The V gene is TRBV11-2, the J gene TRBJ2-2; a possible D gene is TRBD2 (7 bases). CDR3 length: 17 amino acids. The V gene's germline CDR1 is SGHAT and CDR2 FQNNGV. V was cut by 1 base and J by 5 bases, with 17 bases left in between. CDR3 coding DNA: TGTGCCAGCAGCTTAGTACTCGCGGGGGCCCCAACCGGGGAGCTGTTTTTT. It is translated as CASSLVLAGAPTGELFF.

This clonotype appeared many times. The chain combines TRBV18 with TRBJ2-3, with D possibly being TRBD1 (6 bases). The CDR3 covers 15 residues. Germline V gene sequence: CDR1 KGHSH, CDR2 LQKENI. V was clipped by 6 bases and J by 5 bases, with 18 bases between them. The CDR3 nucleotides read TGTGCCAGCTCCACGATGGGGGCGAGAAAAGATACGCAGTATTTT. It specifies CASSTMGARKDTQYF.

This clonotype came up a few times. V usage is TRBV24-1 and J usage is TRBJ2-3; the match to TRBD1 covers 8 bases. The CDR3 consists of 17 residues. V trimming: 6 bases; J trimming: 1 base; junction bases outside the gene matches: 11. Germline-derived CDR1 and CDR2 are KGHDR and SFDVKD. In nucleotides, the CDR3 is TGTGCCACCAGTCGGACAGGGATGGCGATGGGCACAGATACGCAGTATTTT. Its translation: CATSRTGMAMGTDTQYF.

J is TRBJ1-5 and V is TRBV4-2; 12 bases match TRBD1. CDR1 is LGHNA and CDR2 is YNFKEQ in the germline V gene. The CDR3 extends over 17 amino acids. The V segment lost 1 base and the J segment 11 bases; nucleotides outside the gene matches: 12. CDR3 region: CASSQVPGTGGGEAQHF. The CDR3 nucleotides read TGTGCCAGCAGCCAAGTCCCCGGGACAGGGGGCGGTGAGGCCCAGCATTTT.

This clonotype was observed a few times. The chain is built from TRBV20-1 and TRBJ2-3; 10 bases map to TRBD1. With V trimmed by 1 base and J by 2 bases, 6 bases remained unmatched. The length of the CDR3 is 16 residues. Germline CDR1 is DFQATT and CDR2 is SNEGSKA (reference sequence). The DNA of the CDR3 is TGCAGTGCTAGAGCCCAGACAGGGGGCTACACAGATACGCAGTATTTT. It is translated as CSARAQTGGYTDTQYF.

Only a few counts were recorded for this clonotype. The chain couples TRBV4-3 to TRBJ1-2; D is uncertain. The CDR3 has 16 residues. The germline V gene has CDR1 LGHNA and CDR2 YSLEER. V was cut by 0 bases and J by 2 bases, with 13 bases left in between. The CDR3 loop reads CASSQEGTGNNYGYTF. The CDR3 bases are TGCGCCAGCAGCCAAGAAGGAACCGGCAACAACTATGGCTACACCTTC.